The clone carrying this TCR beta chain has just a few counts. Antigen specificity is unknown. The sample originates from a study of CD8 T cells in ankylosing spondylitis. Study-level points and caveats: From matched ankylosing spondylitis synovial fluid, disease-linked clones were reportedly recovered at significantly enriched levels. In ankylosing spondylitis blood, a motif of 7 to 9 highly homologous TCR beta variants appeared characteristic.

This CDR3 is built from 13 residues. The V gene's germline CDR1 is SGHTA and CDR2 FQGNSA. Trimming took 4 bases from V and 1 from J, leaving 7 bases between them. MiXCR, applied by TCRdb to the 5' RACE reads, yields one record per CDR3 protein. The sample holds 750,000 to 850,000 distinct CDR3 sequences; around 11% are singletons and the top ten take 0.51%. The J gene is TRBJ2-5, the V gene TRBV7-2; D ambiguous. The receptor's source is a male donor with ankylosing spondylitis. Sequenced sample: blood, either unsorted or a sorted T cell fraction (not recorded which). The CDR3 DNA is TGTGCCAGCAGCTATCGACCCCAAGAGACCCAGTACTTC. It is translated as CASSYRPQETQYF. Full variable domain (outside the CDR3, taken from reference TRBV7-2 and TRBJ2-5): GAGVSQSPSNKVTEKGKDVELRCDPISGHTALYWYRQSLGQGLEFLIYFQGNSAPDKSGLPSDRFSAERTGGSVSTLTIQRTQQEDSAVYLCASSYRPQETQYFGPGTRLLVL.